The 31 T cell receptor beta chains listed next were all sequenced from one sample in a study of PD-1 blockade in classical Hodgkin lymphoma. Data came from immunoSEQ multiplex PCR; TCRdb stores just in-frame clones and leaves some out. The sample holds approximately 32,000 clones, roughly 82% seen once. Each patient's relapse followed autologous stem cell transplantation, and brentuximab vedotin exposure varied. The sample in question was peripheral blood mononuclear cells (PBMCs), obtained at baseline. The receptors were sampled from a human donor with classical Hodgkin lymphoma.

The CDR3 sequence: CASTQNPVYGYTF. The CDR3 DNA is TGTGCCAGCACCCAGAACCCGGTTTATGGCTACACCTTC. V and J are TRBV6-5 and TRBJ1-2; no clear D. Germline CDR1 reads MNHEY; CDR2 reads SVGAGI. Trimming shortened V by 7 bases and J by 5 bases, and 14 bases separated the two germline ends. The CDR3 runs to 13 residues.

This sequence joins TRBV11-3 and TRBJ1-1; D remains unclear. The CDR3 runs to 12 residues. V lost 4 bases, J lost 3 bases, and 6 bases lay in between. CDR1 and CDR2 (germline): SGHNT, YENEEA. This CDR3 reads CASSSLYTEAFF. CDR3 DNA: TGTGCCAGCAGCTCACTATACACTGAAGCTTTCTTT.

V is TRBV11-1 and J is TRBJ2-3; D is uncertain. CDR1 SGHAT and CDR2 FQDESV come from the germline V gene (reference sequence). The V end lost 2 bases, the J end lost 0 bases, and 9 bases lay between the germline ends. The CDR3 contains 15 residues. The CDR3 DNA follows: TGTGCCAGCAGCTTAAAGTGGGAAAGCACAGATACGCAGTATTTT. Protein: CASSLKWESTDTQYF.

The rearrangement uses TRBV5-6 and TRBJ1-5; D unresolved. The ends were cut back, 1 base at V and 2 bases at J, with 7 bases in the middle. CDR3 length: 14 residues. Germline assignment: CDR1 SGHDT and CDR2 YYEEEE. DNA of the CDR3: TGTGCCAGCAGCTTGTTTGATCGCAATCAGCCCCAGCATTTT. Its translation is CASSLFDRNQPQHF.

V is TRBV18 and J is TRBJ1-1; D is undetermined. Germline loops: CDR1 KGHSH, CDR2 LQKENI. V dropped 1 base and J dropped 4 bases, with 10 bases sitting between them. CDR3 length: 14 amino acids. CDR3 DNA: TGTGCCAGCTCACCACGAAGGGTGGGCACTGAAGCTTTCTTT. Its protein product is CASSPRRVGTEAFF.

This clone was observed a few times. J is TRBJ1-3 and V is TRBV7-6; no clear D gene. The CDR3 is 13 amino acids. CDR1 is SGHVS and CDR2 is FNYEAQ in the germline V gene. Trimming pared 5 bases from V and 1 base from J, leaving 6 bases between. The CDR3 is CASSVQSGNTIYF. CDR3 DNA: TGTGCCAGCAGCGTCCAGTCTGGAAACACCATATATTTT.

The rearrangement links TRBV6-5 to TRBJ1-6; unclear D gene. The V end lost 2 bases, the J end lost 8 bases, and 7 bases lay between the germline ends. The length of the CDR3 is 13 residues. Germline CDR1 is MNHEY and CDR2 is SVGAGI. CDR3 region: CASSYDQDSPLHF. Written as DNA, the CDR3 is TGTGCCAGCAGTTACGATCAGGATTCACCCCTCCACTTT.

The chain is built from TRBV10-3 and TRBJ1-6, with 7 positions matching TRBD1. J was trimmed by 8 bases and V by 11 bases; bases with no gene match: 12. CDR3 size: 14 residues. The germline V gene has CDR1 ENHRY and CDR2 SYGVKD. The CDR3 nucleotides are TGTGCCGTAGCCGATCAGGGGGTAGATTCACCCCTCCACTTT. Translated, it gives CAVADQGVDSPLHF.

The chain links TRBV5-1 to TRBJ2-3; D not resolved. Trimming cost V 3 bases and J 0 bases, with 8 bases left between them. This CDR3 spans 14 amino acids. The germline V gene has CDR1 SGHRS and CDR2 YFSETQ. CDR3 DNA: TGCGCCAGCAGCTCCCAGACTAGCACAGATACGCAGTATTTT. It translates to CASSSQTSTDTQYF.

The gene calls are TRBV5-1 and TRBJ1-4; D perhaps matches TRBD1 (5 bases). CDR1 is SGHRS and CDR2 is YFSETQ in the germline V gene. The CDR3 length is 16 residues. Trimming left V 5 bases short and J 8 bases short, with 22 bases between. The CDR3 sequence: CASSYGTTSLAEKLFF. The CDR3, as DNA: TGCGCCAGCAGTTATGGGACTACCAGTCTGGCAGAAAAACTGTTTTTT.

Here the CDR3 reads CASSPGTGGQETQYF. In DNA form, the CDR3 reads TGTGCCAGCTCACCCGGGACAGGGGGCCAAGAGACCCAGTACTTC. The V call is TRBV18, the J call TRBJ2-5, with TRBD1 matching 11 bases. CDR3 length: 15 residues. CDR1 is KGHSH, CDR2 LQKENI, per germline. After removal of 3 bases from V and 1 base from J, the junction contained 1 base not matched to a gene.

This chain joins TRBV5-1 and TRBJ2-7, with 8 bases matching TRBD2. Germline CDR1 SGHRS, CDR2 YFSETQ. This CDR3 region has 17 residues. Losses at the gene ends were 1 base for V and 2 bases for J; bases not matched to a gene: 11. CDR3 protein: CASSLTARGGPPYEQYF. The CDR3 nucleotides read TGCGCCAGCAGCTTGACCGCCCGCGGGGGGCCCCCCTACGAGCAGTACTTC. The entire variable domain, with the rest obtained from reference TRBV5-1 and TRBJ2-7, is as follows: KAGVTQTPRYLIKTRGQQVTLSCSPISGHRSVSWYQQTPGQGLQFLFEYFSETQRNKGNFPGRFSGRQFSNSRSEMNVSTLELGDSALYLCASSLTARGGPPYEQYFGPGTRLTVT.

The CDR3 DNA reads as TGTGCCATCAGTCCTCGGGGGGTAGGGTTCGGAAACACCATATATTTT. The encoded protein is CAISPRGVGFGNTIYF. This sequence joins TRBV10-3 and TRBJ1-3; D perhaps matches TRBD1 (5 bases). The V end lost 5 bases, the J end lost 4 bases, and 18 bases lay between the germline ends. The CDR3 loop spans 16 amino acids. The germline V gene has CDR1 ENHRY and CDR2 SYGVKD.

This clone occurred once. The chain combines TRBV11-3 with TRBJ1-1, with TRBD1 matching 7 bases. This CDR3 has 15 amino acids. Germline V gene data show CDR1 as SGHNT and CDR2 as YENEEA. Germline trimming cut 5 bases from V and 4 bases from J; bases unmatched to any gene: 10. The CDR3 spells CASSLRQGVGTEAFF. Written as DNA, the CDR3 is TGTGCCAGCAGCCTACGACAGGGTGTAGGCACTGAAGCTTTCTTT.

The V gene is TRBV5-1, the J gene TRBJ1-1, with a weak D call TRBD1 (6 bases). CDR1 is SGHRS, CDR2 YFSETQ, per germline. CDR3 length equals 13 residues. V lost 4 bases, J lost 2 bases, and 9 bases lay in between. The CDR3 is CASSQQGNTEAFF. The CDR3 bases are TGCGCCAGCAGCCAACAGGGAAACACTGAAGCTTTCTTT.

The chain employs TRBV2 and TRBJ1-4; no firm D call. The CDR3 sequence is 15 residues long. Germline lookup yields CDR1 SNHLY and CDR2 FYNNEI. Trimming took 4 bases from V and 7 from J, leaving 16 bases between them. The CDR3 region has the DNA TGTGCCAGCAGTGGAAGTGAAGCTTTCGGTGAAAAACTGTTTTTT. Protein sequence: CASSGSEAFGEKLFF.

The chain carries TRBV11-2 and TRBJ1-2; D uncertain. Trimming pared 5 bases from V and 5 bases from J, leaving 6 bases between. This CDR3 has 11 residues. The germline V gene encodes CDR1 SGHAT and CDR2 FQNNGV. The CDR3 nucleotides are TGTGCCAGCAGCACGGGGTATGGCTACACCTTC. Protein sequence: CASSTGYGYTF.

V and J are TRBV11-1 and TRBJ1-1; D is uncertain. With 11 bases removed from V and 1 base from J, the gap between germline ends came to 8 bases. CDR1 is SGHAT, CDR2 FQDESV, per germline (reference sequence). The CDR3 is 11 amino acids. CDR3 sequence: CADRANTEAFF. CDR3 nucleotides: TGTGCCGACCGGGCGAACACTGAAGCTTTCTTT. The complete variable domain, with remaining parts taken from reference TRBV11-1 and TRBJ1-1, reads EAEVAQSPRYKITEKSQAVAFWCDPISGHATLYWYRQILGQGPELLVQFQDESVVDDSQLPKDRFSAERLKGVDSTLKIQPAELGDSAMYLCADRANTEAFFGQGTRLTVV.

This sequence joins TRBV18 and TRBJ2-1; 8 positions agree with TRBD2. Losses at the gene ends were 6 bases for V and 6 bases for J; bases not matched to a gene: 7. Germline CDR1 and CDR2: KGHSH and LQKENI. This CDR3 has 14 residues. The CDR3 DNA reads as TGTGCCAGCTCCCTTCCCCGGGGGGGCAATGAGCAGTTCTTC. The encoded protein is CASSLPRGGNEQFF.

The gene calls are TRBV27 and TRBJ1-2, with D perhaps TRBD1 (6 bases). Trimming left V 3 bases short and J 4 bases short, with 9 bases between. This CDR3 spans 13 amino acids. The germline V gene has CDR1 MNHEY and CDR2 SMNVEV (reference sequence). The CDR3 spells CASSFGGAYGYTF. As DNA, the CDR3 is TGTGCCAGCAGTTTTGGGGGGGCCTATGGCTACACCTTC.

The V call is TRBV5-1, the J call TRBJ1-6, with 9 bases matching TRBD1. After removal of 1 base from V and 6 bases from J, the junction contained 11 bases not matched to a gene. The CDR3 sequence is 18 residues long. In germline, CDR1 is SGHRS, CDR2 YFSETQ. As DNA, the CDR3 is TGCGCCAGCAGCTTGAAAAATAATCCGGGACAGGGTAATTCACCCCTCCACTTT. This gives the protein CASSLKNNPGQGNSPLHF. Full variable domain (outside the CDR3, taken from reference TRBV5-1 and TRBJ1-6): KAGVTQTPRYLIKTRGQQVTLSCSPISGHRSVSWYQQTPGQGLQFLFEYFSETQRNKGNFPGRFSGRQFSNSRSEMNVSTLELGDSALYLCASSLKNNPGQGNSPLHFGNGTRLTVT.

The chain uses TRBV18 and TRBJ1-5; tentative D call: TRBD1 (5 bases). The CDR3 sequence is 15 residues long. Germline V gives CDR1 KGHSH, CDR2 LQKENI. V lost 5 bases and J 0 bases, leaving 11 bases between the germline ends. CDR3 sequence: CASSIGQISNQPQHF. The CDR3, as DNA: TGTGCCAGCTCAATAGGACAAATTAGCAATCAGCCCCAGCATTTT. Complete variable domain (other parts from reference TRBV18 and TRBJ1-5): NAGVMQNPRHLVRRRGQEARLRCSPMKGHSHVYWYRQLPEEGLKFMVYLQKENIIDESGMPKERFSAEFPKEGPSILRIQQVVRGDSAAYFCASSIGQISNQPQHFGDGTRLSIL.

CDR3 sequence reads: CASSDGQSTEAFF. CDR3 nucleotides: TGTGCCAGCTCAGACGGACAGAGCACTGAAGCTTTCTTT. The chain links TRBV18 to TRBJ1-1; D possibly corresponds to TRBD1 (6 bases). Trimming took 5 bases from V and 4 from J, leaving 11 bases between them. CDR3 size: 13 residues. The germline V gene has CDR1 KGHSH and CDR2 LQKENI.

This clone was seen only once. The CDR3 nucleotides read TGTGCCAGCACCGTAGGACTAGCGGGGGGCGTAGATACGCAGTATTTT. Amino acids: CASTVGLAGGVDTQYF. The V call is TRBV21-1, the J call TRBJ2-3; the D call TRBD2 from the table was never checked on the DNA. TRBV21-1 counts as a pseudogene. This CDR3 has 16 amino acids.

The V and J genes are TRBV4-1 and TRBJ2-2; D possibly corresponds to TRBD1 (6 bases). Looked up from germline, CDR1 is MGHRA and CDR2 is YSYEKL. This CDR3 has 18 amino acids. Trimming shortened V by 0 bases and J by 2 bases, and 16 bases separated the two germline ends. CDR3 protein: CASSQESPGATNTGELFF. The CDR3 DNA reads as TGCGCCAGCAGCCAAGAAAGTCCAGGGGCGACAAACACCGGGGAGCTGTTTTTT.

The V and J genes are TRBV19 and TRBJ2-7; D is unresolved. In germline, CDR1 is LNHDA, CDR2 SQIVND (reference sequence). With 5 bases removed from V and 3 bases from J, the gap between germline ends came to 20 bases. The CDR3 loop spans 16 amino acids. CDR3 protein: CASSPREPRWDYEQYF. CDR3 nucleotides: TGTGCCAGTAGTCCCCGAGAACCCAGGTGGGACTACGAGCAGTACTTC.

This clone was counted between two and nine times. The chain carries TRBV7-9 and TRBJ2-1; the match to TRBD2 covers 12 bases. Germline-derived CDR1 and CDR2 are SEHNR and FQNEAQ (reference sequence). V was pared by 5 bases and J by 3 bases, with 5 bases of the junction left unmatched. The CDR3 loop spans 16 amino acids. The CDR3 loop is CASSQRTSGDYNEQFF. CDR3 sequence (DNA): TGTGCCAGCAGCCAAAGGACTAGCGGGGACTACAATGAGCAGTTCTTC.

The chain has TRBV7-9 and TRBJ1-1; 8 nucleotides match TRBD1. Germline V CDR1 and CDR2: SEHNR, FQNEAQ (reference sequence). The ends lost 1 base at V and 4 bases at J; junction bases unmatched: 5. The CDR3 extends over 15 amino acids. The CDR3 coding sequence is TGTGCCAGCAGCTTAGGGGTGACAGGGGCCACTGAAGCTTTCTTT. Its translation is CASSLGVTGATEAFF.

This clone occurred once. The CDR3 DNA reads as TGTGCCAGCAGCTTTGCCCCGGGACTAGCGGTACAAGAGACCCAGTACTTC. Encoded protein: CASSFAPGLAVQETQYF. The chain couples TRBV7-9 to TRBJ2-5; 11 positions agree with TRBD2. Trimming at V came to 3 bases and at J to 2 bases, leaving 8 bases not matched to a gene. CDR1 and CDR2 from the germline V gene are SEHNR and FQNEAQ (reference sequence). The CDR3 runs 17 residues.

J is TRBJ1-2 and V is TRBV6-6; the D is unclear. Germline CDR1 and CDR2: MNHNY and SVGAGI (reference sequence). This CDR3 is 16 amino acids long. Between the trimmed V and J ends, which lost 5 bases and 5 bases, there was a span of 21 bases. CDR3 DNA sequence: TGTGCCAGCAGTACCCCCTCCCCGGGTCCTCGTTATGGCTACACCTTC. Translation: CASSTPSPGPRYGYTF.

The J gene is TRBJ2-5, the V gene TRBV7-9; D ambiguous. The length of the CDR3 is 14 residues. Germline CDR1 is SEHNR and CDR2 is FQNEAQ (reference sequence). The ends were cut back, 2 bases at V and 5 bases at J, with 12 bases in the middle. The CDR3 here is CASSLNDVPETQYF. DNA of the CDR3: TGTGCCAGCAGCTTAAATGATGTGCCGGAGACCCAGTACTTC.